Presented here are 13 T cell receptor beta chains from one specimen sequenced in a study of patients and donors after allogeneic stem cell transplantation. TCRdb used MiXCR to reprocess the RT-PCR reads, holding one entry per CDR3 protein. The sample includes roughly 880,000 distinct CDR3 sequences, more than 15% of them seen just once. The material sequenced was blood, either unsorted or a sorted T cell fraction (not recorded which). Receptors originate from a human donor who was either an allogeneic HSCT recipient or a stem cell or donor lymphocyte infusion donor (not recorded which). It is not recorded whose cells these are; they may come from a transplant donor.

CDR3 in amino acids: CASSQDQGTYNEQFF. CDR3 sequence (DNA): TGCGCCAGCAGCCAAGACCAGGGTACCTACAATGAGCAGTTCTTC. The chain employs TRBV4-3 and TRBJ2-1, with a possible D match to TRBD1 (5 bases). CDR1 is LGHNA, CDR2 YSLEER, per germline. The CDR3 is made up of 15 amino acids. The germline V and J ends were trimmed by 0 bases and 2 bases, with 8 bases remaining between them.

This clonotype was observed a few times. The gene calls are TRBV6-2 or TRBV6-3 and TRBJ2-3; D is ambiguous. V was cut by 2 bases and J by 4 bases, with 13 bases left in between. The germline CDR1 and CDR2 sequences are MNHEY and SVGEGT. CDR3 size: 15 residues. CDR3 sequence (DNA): TGTGCCAGCAGTTACGGGGTGTTAGTCCCAGATACGCAGTATTTT. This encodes CASSYGVLVPDTQYF.

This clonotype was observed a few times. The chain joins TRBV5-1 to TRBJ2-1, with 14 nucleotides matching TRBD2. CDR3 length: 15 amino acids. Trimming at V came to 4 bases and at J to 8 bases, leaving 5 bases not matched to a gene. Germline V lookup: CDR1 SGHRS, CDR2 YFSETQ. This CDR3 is CASSPGLAGAHEQFF. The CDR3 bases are TGCGCCAGCAGCCCGGGACTAGCGGGAGCCCATGAGCAGTTCTTC.

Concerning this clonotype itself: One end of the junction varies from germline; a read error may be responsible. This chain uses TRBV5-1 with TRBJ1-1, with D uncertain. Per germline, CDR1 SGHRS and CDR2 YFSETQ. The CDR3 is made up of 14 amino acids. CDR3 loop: CASSLVGMNSEAFF. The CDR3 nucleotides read TGCGCCAGCAGCTTGGTTGGGATGAACTCTGAAGCTTTCTTT.

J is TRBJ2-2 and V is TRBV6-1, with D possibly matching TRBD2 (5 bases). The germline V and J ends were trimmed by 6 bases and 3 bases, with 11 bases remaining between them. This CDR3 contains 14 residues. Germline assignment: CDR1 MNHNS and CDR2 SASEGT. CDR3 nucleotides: TGTGCCAGCAGGGAAAGGAGGCACACCGGGGAGCTGTTTTTT. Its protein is CASRERRHTGELFF.

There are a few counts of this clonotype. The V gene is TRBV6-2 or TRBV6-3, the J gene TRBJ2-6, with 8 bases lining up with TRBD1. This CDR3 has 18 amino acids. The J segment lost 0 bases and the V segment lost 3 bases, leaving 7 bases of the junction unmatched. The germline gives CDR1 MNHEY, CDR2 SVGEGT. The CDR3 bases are TGTGCCAGCAGTTATGTGACAGGGGAGAGCTCTGGGGCCAACGTCCTGACTTTC. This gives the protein CASSYVTGESSGANVLTF.

The CDR3 is CASSLYGDNYGYTF. The DNA of the CDR3 is TGTGCCAGCAGCTTATATGGGGACAACTATGGCTACACCTTC. The chain combines TRBV7-2 with TRBJ1-2; possible D gene TRBD1, 5 bases. Germline V lookup: CDR1 SGHTA, CDR2 FQGNSA. V was pared by 2 bases and J by 2 bases, with 9 bases between. The CDR3 length is 14 residues.

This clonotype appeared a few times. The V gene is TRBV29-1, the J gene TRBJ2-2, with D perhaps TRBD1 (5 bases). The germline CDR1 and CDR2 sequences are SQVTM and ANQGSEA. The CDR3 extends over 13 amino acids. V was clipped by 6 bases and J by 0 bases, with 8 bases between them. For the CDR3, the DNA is TGCAGCGTGGTGACAGCGAACACCGGGGAGCTGTTTTTT. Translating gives CSVVTANTGELFF.

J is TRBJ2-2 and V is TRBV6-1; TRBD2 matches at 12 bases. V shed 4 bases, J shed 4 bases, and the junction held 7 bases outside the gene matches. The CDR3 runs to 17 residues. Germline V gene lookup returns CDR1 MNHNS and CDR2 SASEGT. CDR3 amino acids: CASSGPSGGAGTGELFF. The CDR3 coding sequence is TGTGCCAGCAGTGGTCCTAGCGGGGGGGCGGGCACCGGGGAGCTGTTTTTT.

The CDR3 DNA reads TGTGCCACCAGGGGGGGAGTAGGGTCCAATGAGCAGTTCTTC. It specifies CATRGGVGSNEQFF. The V and J genes are TRBV24-1 and TRBJ2-1; possibly TRBD2 for D (6 bases). This CDR3 has 14 amino acids. The germline V gene encodes CDR1 KGHDR and CDR2 SFDVKD. V was trimmed by 7 bases and J by 6 bases, leaving 15 bases between them.

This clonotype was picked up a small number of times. The CDR3 region is CSARGLTSGSYNEQFF. The DNA for the CDR3 is TGCAGTGCTAGGGGTCTGACTAGCGGGAGTTACAATGAGCAGTTCTTC. The V gene is TRBV20-1, the J gene TRBJ2-1; 12 bases are a match to TRBD2. Germline CDR1 and CDR2: DFQATT and SNEGSKA (reference sequence). The CDR3 is 16 amino acids. V lost 3 bases to trimming and J lost 4 bases; unmatched junction nucleotides: 7.

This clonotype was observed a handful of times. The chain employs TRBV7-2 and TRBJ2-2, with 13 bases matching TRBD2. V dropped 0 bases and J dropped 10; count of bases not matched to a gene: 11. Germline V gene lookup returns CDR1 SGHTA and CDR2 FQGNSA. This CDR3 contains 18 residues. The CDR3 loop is CASSLASVRLAGGVELFF. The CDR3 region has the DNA TGTGCCAGCAGCTTAGCTTCCGTTCGACTAGCGGGAGGTGTGGAGCTGTTTTTT.

The CDR3 nucleotides are TGCGCCAGCAGCCAATTCCCGGCCGGGGGGTCCTACGAGCAGTACTTC. Its protein product is CASSQFPAGGSYEQYF. V usage is TRBV4-1 and J usage is TRBJ2-7; 7 nucleotides agree with TRBD2. The germline gives CDR1 MGHRA, CDR2 YSYEKL. CDR3 length: 16 amino acids. After removal of 2 bases from V and 1 base from J, the junction contained 8 bases not matched to a gene.